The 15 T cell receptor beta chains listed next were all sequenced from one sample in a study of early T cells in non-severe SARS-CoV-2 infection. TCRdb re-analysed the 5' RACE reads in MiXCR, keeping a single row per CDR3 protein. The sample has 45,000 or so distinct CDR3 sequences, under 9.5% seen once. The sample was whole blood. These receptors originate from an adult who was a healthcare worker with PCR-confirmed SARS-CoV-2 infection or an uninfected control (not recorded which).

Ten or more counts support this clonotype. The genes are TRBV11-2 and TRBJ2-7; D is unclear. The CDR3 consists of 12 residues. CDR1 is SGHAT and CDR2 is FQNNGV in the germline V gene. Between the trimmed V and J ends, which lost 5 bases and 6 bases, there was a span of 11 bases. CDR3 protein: CASSLNSGEQYF. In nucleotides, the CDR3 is TGTGCCAGCAGCCTGAATTCGGGCGAGCAGTACTTC.

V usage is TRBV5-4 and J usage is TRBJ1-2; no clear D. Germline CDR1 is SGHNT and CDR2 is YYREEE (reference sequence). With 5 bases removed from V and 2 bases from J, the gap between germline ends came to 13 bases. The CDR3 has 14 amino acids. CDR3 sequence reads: CASSDTEGNYGYTF. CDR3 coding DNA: TGTGCCAGCAGTGATACGGAGGGAAACTATGGCTACACCTTC.

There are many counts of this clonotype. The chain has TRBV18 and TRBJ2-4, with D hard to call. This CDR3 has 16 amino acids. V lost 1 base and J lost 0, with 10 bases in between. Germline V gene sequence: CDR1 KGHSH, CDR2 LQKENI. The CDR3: CASSPRRVIAKNIQYF. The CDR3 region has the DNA TGTGCCAGCTCACCACGCCGGGTTATAGCCAAAAACATTCAGTACTTC.

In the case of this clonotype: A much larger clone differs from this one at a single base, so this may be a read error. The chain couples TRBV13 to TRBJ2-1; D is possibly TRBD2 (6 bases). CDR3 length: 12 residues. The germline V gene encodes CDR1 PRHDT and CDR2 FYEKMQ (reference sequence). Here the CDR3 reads CASGLVGGEQFF. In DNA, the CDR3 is TGTGCCAGCGGCTTAGTCGGGGGTGAGCAGTTCTTC.

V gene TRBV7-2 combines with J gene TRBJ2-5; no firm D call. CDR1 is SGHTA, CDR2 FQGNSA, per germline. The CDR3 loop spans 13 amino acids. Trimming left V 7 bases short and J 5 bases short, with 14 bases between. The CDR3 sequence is CASTNTFGETQYF. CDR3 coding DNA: TGTGCCAGCACCAACACCTTCGGGGAGACCCAGTACTTC. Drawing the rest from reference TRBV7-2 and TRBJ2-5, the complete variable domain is GAGVSQSPSNKVTEKGKDVELRCDPISGHTALYWYRQSLGQGLEFLIYFQGNSAPDKSGLPSDRFSAERTGGSVSTLTIQRTQQEDSAVYLCASTNTFGETQYFGPGTRLLVL.

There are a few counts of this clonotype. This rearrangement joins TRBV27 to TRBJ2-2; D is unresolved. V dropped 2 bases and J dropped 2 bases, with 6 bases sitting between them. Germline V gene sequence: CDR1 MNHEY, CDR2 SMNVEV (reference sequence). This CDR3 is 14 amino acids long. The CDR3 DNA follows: TGTGCCAGCAGTTTACCGAAAAACACCGGGGAGCTGTTTTTT. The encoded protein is CASSLPKNTGELFF.

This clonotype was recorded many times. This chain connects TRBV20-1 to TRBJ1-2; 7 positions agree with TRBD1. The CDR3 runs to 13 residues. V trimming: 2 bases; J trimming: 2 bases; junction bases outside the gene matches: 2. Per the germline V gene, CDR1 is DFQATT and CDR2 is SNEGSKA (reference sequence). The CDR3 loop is CSARQGVNYGYTF. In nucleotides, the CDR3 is TGCAGTGCTAGACAGGGGGTAAACTATGGCTACACCTTC.

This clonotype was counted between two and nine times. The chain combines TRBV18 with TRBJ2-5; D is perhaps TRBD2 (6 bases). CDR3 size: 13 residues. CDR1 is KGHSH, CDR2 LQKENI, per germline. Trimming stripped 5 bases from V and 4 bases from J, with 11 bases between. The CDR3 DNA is TGTGCCAGCTCAGCCTCCGGGGGAGAGACCCAGTACTTC. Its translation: CASSASGGETQYF.

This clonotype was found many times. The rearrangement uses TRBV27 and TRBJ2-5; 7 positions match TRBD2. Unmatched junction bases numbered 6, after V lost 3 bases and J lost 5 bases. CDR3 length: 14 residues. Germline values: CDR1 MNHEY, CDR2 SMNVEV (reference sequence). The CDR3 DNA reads TGTGCCAGCAGTTTTGCGGGGGATCGTGAGACCCAGTACTTC. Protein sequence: CASSFAGDRETQYF.

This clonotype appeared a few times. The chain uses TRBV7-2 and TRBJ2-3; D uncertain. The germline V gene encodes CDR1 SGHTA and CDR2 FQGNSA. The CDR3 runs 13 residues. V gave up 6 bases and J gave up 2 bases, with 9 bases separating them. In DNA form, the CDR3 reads TGTGCCAGCAGGTCCGGTTACACAGATACGCAGTATTTT. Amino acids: CASRSGYTDTQYF.

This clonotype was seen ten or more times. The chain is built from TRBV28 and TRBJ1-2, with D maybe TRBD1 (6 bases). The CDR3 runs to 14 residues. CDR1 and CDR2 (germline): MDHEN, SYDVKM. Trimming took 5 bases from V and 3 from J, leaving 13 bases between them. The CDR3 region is CASSVQQGYYGYTF. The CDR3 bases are TGTGCCAGCAGTGTTCAACAGGGCTACTATGGCTACACCTTC.

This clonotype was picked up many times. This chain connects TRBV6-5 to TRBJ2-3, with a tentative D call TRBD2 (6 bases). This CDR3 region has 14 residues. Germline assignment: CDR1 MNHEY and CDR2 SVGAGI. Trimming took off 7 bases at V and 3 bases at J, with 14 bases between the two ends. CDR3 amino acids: CASTRLGGTDTQYF. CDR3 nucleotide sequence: TGTGCCAGCACCAGGCTTGGGGGGACAGATACGCAGTATTTT.

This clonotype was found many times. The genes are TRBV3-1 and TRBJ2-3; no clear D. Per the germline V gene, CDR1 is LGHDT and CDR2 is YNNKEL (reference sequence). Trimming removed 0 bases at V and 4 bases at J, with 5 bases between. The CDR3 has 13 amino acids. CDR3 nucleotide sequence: TGTGCCAGCAGCCAAGATTGGGCAGATACGCAGTATTTT. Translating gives CASSQDWADTQYF.

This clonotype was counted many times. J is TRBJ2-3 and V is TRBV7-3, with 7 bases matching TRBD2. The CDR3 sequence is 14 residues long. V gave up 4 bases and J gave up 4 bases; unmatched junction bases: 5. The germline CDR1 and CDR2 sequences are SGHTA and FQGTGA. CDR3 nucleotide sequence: TGTGCCAGCAGCTCCGGACTAGTGTCAGATACGCAGTATTTT. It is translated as CASSSGLVSDTQYF.

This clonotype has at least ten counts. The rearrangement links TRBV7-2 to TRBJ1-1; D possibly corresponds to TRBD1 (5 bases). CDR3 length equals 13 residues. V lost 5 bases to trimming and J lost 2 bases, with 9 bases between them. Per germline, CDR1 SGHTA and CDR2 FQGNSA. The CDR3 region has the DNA TGTGCCAGCAGCGTCGGACATAACACTGAAGCTTTCTTT. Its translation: CASSVGHNTEAFF.